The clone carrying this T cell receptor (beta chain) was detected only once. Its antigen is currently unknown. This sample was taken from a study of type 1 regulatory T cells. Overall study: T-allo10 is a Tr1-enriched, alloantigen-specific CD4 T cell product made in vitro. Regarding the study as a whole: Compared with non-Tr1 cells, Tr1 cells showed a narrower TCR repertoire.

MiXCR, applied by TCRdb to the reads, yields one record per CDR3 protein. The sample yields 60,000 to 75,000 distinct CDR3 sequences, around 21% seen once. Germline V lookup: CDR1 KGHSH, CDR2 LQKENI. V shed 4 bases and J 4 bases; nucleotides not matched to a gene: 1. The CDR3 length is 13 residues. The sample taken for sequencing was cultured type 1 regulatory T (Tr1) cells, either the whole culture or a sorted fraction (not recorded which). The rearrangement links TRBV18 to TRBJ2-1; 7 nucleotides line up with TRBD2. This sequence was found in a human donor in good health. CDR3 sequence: CASSRAGYNEQFF. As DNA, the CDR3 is TGTGCCAGCTCACGAGCGGGATACAATGAGCAGTTCTTC.